The table lists the clone carrying this T cell receptor beta chain with many counts. What it binds is not known. Per the original methods: To classify distant metastasis in papillary thyroid cancer, a model was built from CDR3 differences across clinicopathological groups. Via MiXCR, TCRdb re-called the PCR reads. TCRdb's processing, not the study's, gives the V and J calls here. The sample holds under 35,000 clones, 20% to 25% seen once. Before thyroid surgery, none of the patients had received any treatment. Per germline, CDR1 LGHDT and CDR2 YNNKEL (reference sequence). CDR3 length: 15 amino acids. V dropped 0 bases and J dropped 9; count of bases not matched to a gene: 7. The data derive from a study of metastatic and nonmetastatic thyroid tumors. Findings and limits, study-wide: It was reportedly found that TCR beta diversity was significantly higher in malignant thyroid tumors than in benign nodules, a difference seen in both blood and tumor samples.

This clonotype originated in a female donor with papillary thyroid cancer or a benign thyroid nodule (not recorded which). Some clones in this sample may be carry-over from other donors' samples. Source material: blood. The V gene is TRBV3-1, the J gene TRBJ2-1, with 8 positions matching TRBD1. The CDR3 DNA is TGTGCCAGCAGCCAAGATCACTCAGGGGGCCGTGAGCAGTTCTTC. Residues: CASSQDHSGGREQFF.